Listed below are T cell receptor beta chains from one sample, sequenced in a study of blood T cells in healthy people across ages. TCRdb reanalysed the 5' RACE reads using MiXCR and keeps one entry per CDR3 protein. Of about 900,000 distinct CDR3 sequences in the sample, around 62% were seen once. What was sequenced was blood. Every receptor here comes from a man younger than 45 in good health. CDR3s include the opening cysteine and the closing phenylalanine or tryptophan. The D gene is left open where the match is weak. Not every row has a clone size; where given, it reads once, few, many or a size class.

clone_size	v_call	d_call	j_call	cdr3_nt	cdr3_aa
-	TRBV5-1	-	TRBJ1-6	TGCGCCAGCAGCCCGGGACTGCCTAATTCACCCCTCCACTTT	CASSPGLPNSPLHF
few	TRBV6-5	TRBD1	TRBJ1-2	TGTGCCAGCAGTAGCGGGGGACAGTATGGCTACACCTTC	CASSSGGQYGYTF
-	TRBV24-1	TRBD2	TRBJ2-1	TGTGCCACCAGTGATTTGCAGGGGACTAGCGGGGGGGCCGACAATGAGCAGTTCTTC	CATSDLQGTSGGADNEQFF
-	TRBV12-3/TRBV12-4	TRBD2	TRBJ2-7	TGTGCCAGCAGACCCCGCGGGGGGGTATACGAGCAGTACTTC	CASRPRGGVYEQYF
few	TRBV7-9	TRBD2	TRBJ2-7	TGTGCCAGCAGCCCCGTCGGACTAGCGGGGCGCTACGAGCAGTACTTC	CASSPVGLAGRYEQYF
-	TRBV5-5	-	TRBJ1-6	TGTGCCAGCAGCTTGGCCGGGGATGCCACGAATTCACCCCTCCACTTT	CASSLAGDATNSPLHF
once	TRBV9	-	TRBJ2-7	TGTGCCAGCAGCATCGACCCGGCCCCCTCCTACGAGCAGTACTTC	CASSIDPAPSYEQYF
-	TRBV2	-	TRBJ2-2	TGTGCCAGCAGCCGTGGACGGCCCGGGGAGCTGTTTTTT	CASSRGRPGELFF
-	TRBV6-6	-	TRBJ2-7	TGTGCCAGCAGTTACCAAGGGGGACCCACCTACGAGCAGTACTTC	CASSYQGGPTYEQYF
few	TRBV12-3/TRBV12-4	-	TRBJ2-1	TGTGCCAGCACCTTGACAGGATCGCAGTTCTTC	CASTLTGSQFF
few	TRBV7-2	-	TRBJ2-7	TGTGCCAGCAGCTTAGCACTACTCTACGAGCAGTACTTC	CASSLALLYEQYF
-	TRBV13	-	TRBJ2-3	TGTGCCAGCAGCTTAGGGGCCCGGACAGATACGCAGTATTTT	CASSLGARTDTQYF
few	TRBV6-6	-	TRBJ2-3	TGTGCCAGCAGTTCACCGGGGACCGTCCGAGATACGCAGTATTTT	CASSSPGTVRDTQYF
-	TRBV6-5	-	TRBJ2-6	TGTGCCAGCGATCGGTTCTCTGGGGCCAACGTCCTGACTTTC	CASDRFSGANVLTF
-	TRBV6-5	TRBD1	TRBJ2-7	TGTGCCAGCAGCCTACTGGGGACAGGGTTCTACGAGCAGTACTTC	CASSLLGTGFYEQYF
once	TRBV7-2	-	TRBJ2-3	TGTGCCAGCAGCTCCACAGGACCTCTCACAGATACGCAGTATTTT	CASSSTGPLTDTQYF
-	TRBV28	-	TRBJ2-4	TGTGCCAGCAGTTTCCCTTCCGGGACGTCCAGCGCAGTTCAGTACTTC	CASSFPSGTSSAVQYF
-	TRBV24-1	-	TRBJ2-5	TGTGCCACCAGTGGAGGGGGGCAAGAGACCCAGTACTTC	CATSGGGQETQYF
-	TRBV7-9	-	TRBJ2-2	TGTGCCAGCAGCACCGGGACCTTGAACACCGGGGAGCTGTTTTTT	CASSTGTLNTGELFF
-	TRBV28	TRBD2	TRBJ2-5	TGTGCCAGCAGTTTATGGGGGGGGTTGCTCCAAGAGACCCAGTACTTC	CASSLWGGLLQETQYF
-	TRBV10-3	-	TRBJ1-1	TGTGCCATCAGTGTAGGGGGGGGGCGGCGGACTGAAGCTTTCTTT	CAISVGGGRRTEAFF
-	TRBV7-9	TRBD1	TRBJ2-5	TGTGCCAGCAGCAGCCGGGACAGGGGGCCGGAAGAGCAGTACTTC	CASSSRDRGPEEQYF
-	TRBV6-5	-	TRBJ2-5	TGTGCCAGCAGTTACGGGCCCCTTCAAGAGACCCAGTACTTC	CASSYGPLQETQYF
few	TRBV28	-	TRBJ1-2	TGTGCCAGCCGAGACAGGCCCTATGGCTACACCTTC	CASRDRPYGYTF
-	TRBV29-1	-	TRBJ2-3	TGCAGCGTTGAACCAATGGGGGGTGACACAGATACGCAGTATTTT	CSVEPMGGDTDTQYF
few	TRBV7-3	-	TRBJ2-6	TGTGCCAGCACTCCCCGAGCCTCTGGGGCCAACGTCCTGACTTTC	CASTPRASGANVLTF
-	TRBV6-6	-	TRBJ1-1	TGTGCCGGTCGGGCAGATTTCATGAACACTGAAGCTTTCTTT	CAGRADFMNTEAFF
-	TRBV29-1	-	TRBJ1-5	TGCAGCGCCACCAGCCAGAACGGCAATCAGCCCCAGCATTTT	CSATSQNGNQPQHF
few	TRBV20-1	-	TRBJ2-7	TGCAGTGCTCCTCCTGACAGTTACGAGCAGTACTTC	CSAPPDSYEQYF
-	TRBV4-3	-	TRBJ2-5	TGCGCCAGCAGCCAAGGGGTTCAAGAGACCCAGTACTTC	CASSQGVQETQYF
few	TRBV7-8	-	TRBJ2-1	TGTGCCAGCAGCTTATTTGACACCTTCGGTGAGCAGTTCTTC	CASSLFDTFGEQFF
few	TRBV6-2/TRBV6-3	TRBD1	TRBJ2-7	TGTGCCAGCAGCGAGCATCACAGGGGTGGCGAGCAGTACTTC	CASSEHHRGGEQYF
-	TRBV7-3	-	TRBJ2-1	TGTGCCAGCAGCCCCCTCGGGGGCCCATACAATGAGCAGTTCTTC	CASSPLGGPYNEQFF
few	TRBV13	-	TRBJ2-3	TGTGCCAGCAGCTTAGACGGGGCTAGCACAGATACGCAGTATTTT	CASSLDGASTDTQYF
-	TRBV4-2	TRBD2	TRBJ2-1	TGTGCCAGCAGCCAAGTTTCGGGACGAGCGGGGTACAATGAGCAGTTCTTC	CASSQVSGRAGYNEQFF
few	TRBV6-5	-	TRBJ1-4	TGTGCCAGCCGGGGGGTTAATGAAAAACTGTTTTTT	CASRGVNEKLFF
-	TRBV20-1	-	TRBJ2-7	TGCAGTGCCGTTAGGCCACTCAATGAGCAGTACTTC	CSAVRPLNEQYF
-	TRBV6-5	-	TRBJ2-1	TGTGCCAGCAGCAATCCCCGACTAAGCAATGAGCAGTTCTTC	CASSNPRLSNEQFF
many	TRBV7-3	-	TRBJ2-1	TGTGCCAGCAGCTTAGATCACAGCTCCTACAATGAGCAGTTCTTC	CASSLDHSSYNEQFF
-	TRBV28	TRBD2	TRBJ2-7	TGTGCCAGCGGGGGCGGGGGGGCCTCCTACGAGCAGTACTTC	CASGGGGASYEQYF
-	TRBV24-1	TRBD2	TRBJ2-5	TGTGCCACCAGTGACCCCGGGACTAGCAGAGAGACCCAGTACTTC	CATSDPGTSRETQYF
once	TRBV5-1	-	TRBJ2-1	TGCGCCAGCGAAAGGGATGAGGGGGCCTACAATGAGCAGTTCTTC	CASERDEGAYNEQFF
-	TRBV4-2	TRBD1	TRBJ2-3	TGTGCCAGCAGCCAAGATGACAGGGGGAGTGCAGATACGCAGTATTTT	CASSQDDRGSADTQYF
-	TRBV10-3	TRBD2	TRBJ2-7	TGCGCCATCAGTGTCGCGGGAGTCCCCAACTACGAGCAGTACTTC	CAISVAGVPNYEQYF
-	TRBV28	-	TRBJ2-7	TGTGCCAGCAGTTTAATCTTCCTCGAGCAGTACTTC	CASSLIFLEQYF
-	TRBV20-1	TRBD1	TRBJ2-7	TGCAGTGCTAATTCCGGGACAGGGATTTACGAGCAGTACTTC	CSANSGTGIYEQYF
-	TRBV7-2	TRBD2	TRBJ2-3	TGTGCCAGCAGCTTTACTAGCGGGAGCTACACAGATACGCAGTATTTT	CASSFTSGSYTDTQYF
-	TRBV29-1	-	TRBJ2-7	TGCAGCGTTCAGGGGAGCTCCTACGAGCAGTACTTC	CSVQGSSYEQYF
-	TRBV14	-	TRBJ2-1	TGTGCCAGCAGCCAAGATGGGCGGAACTACAATGAGCAGTTCTTC	CASSQDGRNYNEQFF
-	TRBV7-3	-	TRBJ2-3	TGTGCCAGCAGTCCGAGCGGGCCCGGCACAGATACGCAGTATTTT	CASSPSGPGTDTQYF
-	TRBV6-5	-	TRBJ2-3	TGTGCCAGCGCACCGCGGGGCGGGTTGTGGGATACGCAGTATTTT	CASAPRGGLWDTQYF
-	TRBV3-1	TRBD1	TRBJ2-7	TGTGCCAGCAGCCCATTACCGGGACAGGGGACTTCCTACGAGCAGTACTTC	CASSPLPGQGTSYEQYF